The next 17 T cell receptor beta chains were all read from a single sample in a study of PD-1 blockade in classical Hodgkin lymphoma. Patients all relapsed after autologous stem cell transplantation, and there was variation in brentuximab vedotin exposure. TCRdb keeps only in-frame clones here, not all; method: immunoSEQ multiplex PCR. Counted here are under 20,000 clones, over 80% occurring once; the ten biggest clones make up about 28%. The source material was peripheral blood mononuclear cells (PBMCs), sampled before the second cycle of nivolumab. These receptors all come from a human donor with classical Hodgkin lymphoma.

This clone showed up just a few times. The chain joins TRBV7-6 to TRBJ2-5, with 13 bases aligning to TRBD2. V lost 5 bases and J lost 2; bases outside the gene matches: 8. The germline V gene has CDR1 SGHVS and CDR2 FNYEAQ. The CDR3 has 17 amino acids. CDR3 protein: CASSLGLAGPQQETQYF. CDR3 DNA: TGTGCCAGCAGCCTGGGACTAGCGGGGCCCCAACAAGAGACCCAGTACTTC.

The chain couples TRBV4-2 to TRBJ2-7; D is ambiguous. The CDR3 is 17 amino acids. Per germline, CDR1 LGHNA and CDR2 YNFKEQ. With 0 bases removed from V and 3 bases from J, the gap between germline ends came to 18 bases. The CDR3 nucleotides are TGTGCCAGCAGCCAAGATTATCCGGCCGCATTTGTCTACGAGCAGTACTTC. It specifies CASSQDYPAAFVYEQYF.

The chain employs TRBV6-4 and TRBJ1-2, with TRBD1 matching 12 bases. Germline V gene lookup returns CDR1 MRHNA and CDR2 SNTAGT. J was trimmed by 6 bases and V by 2 bases; bases with no gene match: 7. The CDR3 has 16 amino acids. Here the CDR3 reads CASSDTPGQGANGYTF. The CDR3 region has the DNA TGTGCCAGCAGTGACACACCGGGACAGGGGGCAAATGGCTACACCTTC.

V gene TRBV5-1 combines with J gene TRBJ1-3; the match to TRBD1 covers 8 bases. J lost 4 bases, V lost 2 bases, and 2 bases had no gene match. The CDR3 is made up of 14 amino acids. The germline gives CDR1 SGHRS, CDR2 YFSETQ. As DNA, the CDR3 is TGCGCCAGCAGCTTCGGGACAGGAGGAAACACCATATATTTT. Its protein product is CASSFGTGGNTIYF. The entire variable domain, with the rest obtained from reference TRBV5-1 and TRBJ1-3, is as follows: KAGVTQTPRYLIKTRGQQVTLSCSPISGHRSVSWYQQTPGQGLQFLFEYFSETQRNKGNFPGRFSGRQFSNSRSEMNVSTLELGDSALYLCASSFGTGGNTIYFGEGSWLTVV.

This clone was observed a few times. The chain links TRBV5-6 to TRBJ2-3, with a tentative D call TRBD1 (5 bases). The germline gives CDR1 SGHDT, CDR2 YYEEEE. V was clipped by 6 bases and J by 0 bases, with 17 bases between them. The CDR3 sequence is 16 residues long. The CDR3 loop reads CASTDWGLVSTDTQYF. The CDR3 DNA reads as TGTGCCAGCACCGATTGGGGCCTAGTAAGCACAGATACGCAGTATTTT. Based on the CDR3 plus reference TRBV5-6 and TRBJ2-3, the full variable domain is DAGVTQSPTHLIKTRGQQVTLRCSPKSGHDTVSWYQQALGQGPQFIFQYYEEEERQRGNFPDRFSGHQFPNYSSELNVNALLLGDSALYLCASTDWGLVSTDTQYFGPGTRLTVL.

Details on this clone: This is likely a read error, given that the CDR3 carries no conserved phenylalanine or tryptophan at its end. The limits of the CDR3 on the DNA are not certain, so only TCRdb's listed CDR3 is given. This chain uses TRBV7-9 with TRBJ1-2. Both ends counted, the CDR3 spans 12 residues. Per germline, CDR1 SEHNR and CDR2 FQNEAQ (reference sequence). CDR3 loop: CASSLGRGPSRL.

The chain employs TRBV7-6 and TRBJ1-4; 10 bases map to TRBD1. CDR1 and CDR2 (germline): SGHVS, FNYEAQ. The CDR3 is 19 residues long. J was trimmed by 6 bases and V by 5 bases; bases with no gene match: 18. Here the CDR3 DNA reads TGTGCCAGCAGCCCATCCCTCCGGGACAGGGGTAGAAGCGATGAAAAACTGTTTTTT. Its protein product is CASSPSLRDRGRSDEKLFF.

V usage is TRBV11-2 and J usage is TRBJ2-7, with 12 bases aligning to TRBD2. This CDR3 is built from 16 residues. Germline CDR1 and CDR2: SGHAT and FQNNGV. The V and J ends lost 4 bases and 9 bases, in that order; junction bases with no gene match: 13. CDR3 loop: CASSSTSGGVQEGQYF. The CDR3 nucleotides read TGTGCCAGCAGCTCGACTAGCGGGGGCGTACAAGAGGGGCAGTACTTC.

This rearrangement joins TRBV5-1 to TRBJ2-3, with TRBD2 matching over 9 bases. The CDR3 loop spans 15 amino acids. After removal of 3 bases from V and 3 bases from J, the junction contained 5 bases not matched to a gene. The germline gives CDR1 SGHRS, CDR2 YFSETQ. CDR3 residues: CASSSGGGETDTQYF. The DNA of the CDR3 is TGCGCCAGCAGCTCCGGCGGGGGGGAAACAGATACGCAGTATTTT.

The V gene is TRBV29-1, the J gene TRBJ2-1; 7 bases fit TRBD2. Germline-derived CDR1 and CDR2 are SQVTM and ANQGSEA. The CDR3 is made up of 14 amino acids. J was trimmed by 9 bases and V by 7 bases; bases with no gene match: 15. The CDR3 DNA is TGCAGCGGAAGGGTAGCGGGTGTGTTCGGTGAGCAGTTCTTC. Amino acid sequence: CSGRVAGVFGEQFF.

The chain has TRBV29-1 and TRBJ1-5; D ambiguous. The CDR3 runs 13 residues. V was clipped by 6 bases and J by 0 bases, with 9 bases between them. The germline gives CDR1 SQVTM, CDR2 ANQGSEA. The DNA for the CDR3 is TGCAGCGTCCGTACGAATAGCAATCAGCCCCAGCATTTT. Amino acid sequence: CSVRTNSNQPQHF.

V usage is TRBV28 and J usage is TRBJ1-3; D may be TRBD1 (5 bases). Germline V gives CDR1 MDHEN, CDR2 SYDVKM. This CDR3 has 14 residues. Trimming left V 9 bases short and J 8 bases short, with 20 bases between. CDR3 amino acids: CASRGPTAGDTIYF. The DNA of the CDR3 is TGTGCCAGTCGAGGGCCGACAGCCGGGGACACCATATATTTT.

The chain carries TRBV11-3 and TRBJ2-1, with no clear D. The CDR3 length is 14 residues. V was shortened by 1 base and J by 10 bases, with 14 bases between the two germline ends. In germline, CDR1 is SGHNT, CDR2 YENEEA. CDR3 protein: CASSLGGPTLEQFF. CDR3 bases: TGTGCCAGCAGCTTAGGTGGGCCCACTTTGGAGCAGTTCTTC.

The J gene is TRBJ2-1, the V gene TRBV7-2; 13 positions match TRBD2. Germline values: CDR1 SGHTA, CDR2 FQGNSA. Trimming at V came to 6 bases and at J to 8 bases, leaving 7 bases not matched to a gene. CDR3 length: 15 amino acids. The CDR3 DNA is TGTGCCAGCAGGACCACTAGCGGGGGGGCCTATGAGCAGTTCTTC. Encoded protein: CASRTTSGGAYEQFF.

The V and J genes are TRBV28 and TRBJ1-5; D perhaps matches TRBD1 (6 bases). V shed 3 bases and J shed 7 bases, with 16 bases lying between them. This CDR3 has 15 residues. Germline assignment: CDR1 MDHEN and CDR2 SYDVKM. CDR3 in amino acids: CASSLGAPTRQPQHF. The CDR3 bases are TGTGCCAGCAGTTTGGGGGCGCCCACCCGCCAGCCCCAGCATTTT.

The chain employs TRBV28 and TRBJ1-1; 8 bases align to TRBD1. From germline, CDR1 is MDHEN and CDR2 SYDVKM. The V segment lost 1 base and the J segment 6 bases; nucleotides outside the gene matches: 7. The CDR3 is 15 residues long. CDR3 nucleotides: TGTGCCAGCAGTTTATCCTCAGGGGGCGGGTCTGAAGCTTTCTTT. Translated: CASSLSSGGGSEAFF. Full variable domain (remainder filled in from reference TRBV28 and TRBJ1-1): DVKVTQSSRYLVKRTGEKVFLECVQDMDHENMFWYRQDPGLGLRLIYFSYDVKMKEKGDIPEGYSVSREKKERFSLILESASTNQTSMYLCASSLSSGGGSEAFFGQGTRLTVV.

This sequence joins TRBV4-1 and TRBJ2-3; maybe TRBD2 (5 bases). Trimming shortened V by 3 bases and J by 4 bases, and 26 bases separated the two germline ends. CDR1 and CDR2 (germline): MGHRA, YSYEKL. This CDR3 is 19 amino acids long. The chain's CDR3 is CASSHYATLVEDLADTQYF. The CDR3 region has the DNA TGCGCCAGCAGCCACTACGCGACCTTAGTTGAGGACTTAGCAGATACGCAGTATTTT.